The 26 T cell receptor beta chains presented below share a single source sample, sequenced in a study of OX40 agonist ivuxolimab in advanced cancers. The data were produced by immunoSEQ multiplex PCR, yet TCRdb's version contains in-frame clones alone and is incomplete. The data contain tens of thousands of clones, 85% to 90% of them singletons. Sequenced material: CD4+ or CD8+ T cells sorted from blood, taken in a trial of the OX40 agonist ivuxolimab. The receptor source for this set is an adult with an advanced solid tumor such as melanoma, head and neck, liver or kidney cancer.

The CDR3 DNA sequence: TGTGCCAGTAGTATAGATAGCGGACAACCCCAAGAGACCCAGTACTTC. Residues: CASSIDSGQPQETQYF. This rearrangement joins TRBV19 to TRBJ2-5; D is perhaps TRBD2 (6 bases). Per germline, CDR1 LNHDA and CDR2 SQIVND (reference sequence). This CDR3 comprises 16 residues. V dropped 0 bases and J dropped 1 base, with 12 bases sitting between them.

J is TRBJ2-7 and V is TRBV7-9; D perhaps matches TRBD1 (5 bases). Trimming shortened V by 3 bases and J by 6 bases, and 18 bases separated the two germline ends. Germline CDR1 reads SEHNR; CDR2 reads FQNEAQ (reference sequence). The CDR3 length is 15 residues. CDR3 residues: CASSLLAGRVGEQYF. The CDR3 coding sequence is TGTGCCAGCAGCTTGTTAGCAGGGCGAGTTGGCGAGCAGTACTTC.

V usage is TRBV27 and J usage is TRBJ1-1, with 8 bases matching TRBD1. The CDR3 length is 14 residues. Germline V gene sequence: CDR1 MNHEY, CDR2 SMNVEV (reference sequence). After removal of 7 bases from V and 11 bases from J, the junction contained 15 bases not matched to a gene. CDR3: CASTPSPTGVEAFF. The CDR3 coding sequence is TGTGCCAGCACCCCTTCCCCGACAGGGGTGGAGGCTTTCTTT.

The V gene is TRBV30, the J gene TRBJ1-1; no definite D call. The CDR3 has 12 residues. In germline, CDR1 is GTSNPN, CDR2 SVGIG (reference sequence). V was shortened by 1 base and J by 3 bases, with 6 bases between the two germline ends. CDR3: CAWSELYTEAFF. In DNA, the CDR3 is TGTGCCTGGAGTGAACTATACACTGAAGCTTTCTTT.

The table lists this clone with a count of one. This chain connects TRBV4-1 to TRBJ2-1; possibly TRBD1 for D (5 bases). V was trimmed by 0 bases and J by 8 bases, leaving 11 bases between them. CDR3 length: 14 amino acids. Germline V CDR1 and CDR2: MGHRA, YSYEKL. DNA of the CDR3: TGCGCCAGCAGCCAAGAAAGGACCAGGGATGAGCAGTTCTTC. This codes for CASSQERTRDEQFF.

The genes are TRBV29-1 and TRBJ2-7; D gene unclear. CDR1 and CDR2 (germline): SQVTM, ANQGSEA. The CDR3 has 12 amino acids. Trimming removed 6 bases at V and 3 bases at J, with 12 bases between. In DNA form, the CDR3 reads TGCAGCGTCCAAAACGGCCGCTACGAGCAGTACTTC. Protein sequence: CSVQNGRYEQYF.

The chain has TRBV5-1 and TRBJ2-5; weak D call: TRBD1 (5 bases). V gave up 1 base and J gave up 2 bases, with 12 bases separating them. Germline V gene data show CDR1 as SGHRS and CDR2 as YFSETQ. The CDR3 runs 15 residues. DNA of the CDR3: TGCGCCAGCAGCTTGCGCGGCCAGGGACAAGAGACCCAGTACTTC. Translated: CASSLRGQGQETQYF.

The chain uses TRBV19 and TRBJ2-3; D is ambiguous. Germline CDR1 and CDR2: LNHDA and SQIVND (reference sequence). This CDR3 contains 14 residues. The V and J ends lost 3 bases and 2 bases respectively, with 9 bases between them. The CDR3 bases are TGTGCCAGTAGTATCTTAGGGTCCACAGATACGCAGTATTTT. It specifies CASSILGSTDTQYF.

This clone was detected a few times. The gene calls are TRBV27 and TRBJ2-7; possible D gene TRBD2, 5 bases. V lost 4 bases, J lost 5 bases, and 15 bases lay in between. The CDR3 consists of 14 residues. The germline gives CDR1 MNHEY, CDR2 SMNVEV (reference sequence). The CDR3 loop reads CASSSGILRDEQYF. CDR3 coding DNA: TGTGCCAGCAGTTCCGGGATCCTAAGGGACGAGCAGTACTTC.

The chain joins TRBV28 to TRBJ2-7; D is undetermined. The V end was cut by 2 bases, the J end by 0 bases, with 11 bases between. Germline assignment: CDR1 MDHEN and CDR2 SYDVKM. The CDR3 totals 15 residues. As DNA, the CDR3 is TGTGCCAGCAGTTTAGGCGGAGCTAGCTCCTACGAGCAGTACTTC. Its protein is CASSLGGASSYEQYF.

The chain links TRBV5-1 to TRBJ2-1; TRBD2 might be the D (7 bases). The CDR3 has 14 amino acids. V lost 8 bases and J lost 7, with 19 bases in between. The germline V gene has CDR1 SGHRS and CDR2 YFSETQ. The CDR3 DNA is TGCGCCAGTAGGGAGGGGGTTTTAATGAATGAGCAGTTCTTC. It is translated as CASREGVLMNEQFF.

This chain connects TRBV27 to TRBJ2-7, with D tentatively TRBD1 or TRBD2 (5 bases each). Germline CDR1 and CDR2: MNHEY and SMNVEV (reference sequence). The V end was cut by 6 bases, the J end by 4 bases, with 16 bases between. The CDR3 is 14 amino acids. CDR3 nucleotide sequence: TGTGCCAGCAGCCTGGGACGGTTGGCGTACGAGCAGTACTTC. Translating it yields CASSLGRLAYEQYF.

CDR3 sequence: CASSIRAQGADTQYF. The DNA for the CDR3 is TGTGCCAGCAGCATCCGAGCCCAGGGGGCAGATACGCAGTATTTT. V is TRBV13 and J is TRBJ2-3, with TRBD1 matching 7 bases. The CDR3 covers 15 residues. V trimming: 5 bases; J trimming: 4 bases; junction bases outside the gene matches: 9. The germline CDR1 and CDR2 sequences are PRHDT and FYEKMQ (reference sequence).

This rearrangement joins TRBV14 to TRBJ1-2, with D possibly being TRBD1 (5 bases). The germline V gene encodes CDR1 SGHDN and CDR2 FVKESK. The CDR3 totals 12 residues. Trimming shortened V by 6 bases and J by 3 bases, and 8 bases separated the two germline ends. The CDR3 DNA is TGTGCCAGCAGGGGACCTTACTATGGCTACACCTTC. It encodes CASRGPYYGYTF.

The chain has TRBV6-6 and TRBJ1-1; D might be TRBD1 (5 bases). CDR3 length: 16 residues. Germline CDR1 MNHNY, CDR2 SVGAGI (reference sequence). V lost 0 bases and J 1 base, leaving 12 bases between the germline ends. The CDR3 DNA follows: TGTGCCAGCAGTTACTCAAGGGGCGAAAGGAACACTGAAGCTTTCTTT. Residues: CASSYSRGERNTEAFF.

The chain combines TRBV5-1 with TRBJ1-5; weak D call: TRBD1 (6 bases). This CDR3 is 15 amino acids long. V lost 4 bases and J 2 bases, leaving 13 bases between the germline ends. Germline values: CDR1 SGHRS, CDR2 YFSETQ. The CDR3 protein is CASSARGGGNQPQHF. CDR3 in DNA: TGCGCCAGCAGCGCCAGGGGAGGAGGCAATCAGCCCCAGCATTTT.

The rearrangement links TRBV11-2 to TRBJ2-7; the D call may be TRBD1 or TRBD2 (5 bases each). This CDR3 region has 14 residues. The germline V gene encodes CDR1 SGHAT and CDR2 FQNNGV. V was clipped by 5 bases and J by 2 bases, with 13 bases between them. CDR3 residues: CASSNLRDPYEQYF. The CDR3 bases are TGTGCCAGCAGCAACCTACGGGACCCCTACGAGCAGTACTTC.

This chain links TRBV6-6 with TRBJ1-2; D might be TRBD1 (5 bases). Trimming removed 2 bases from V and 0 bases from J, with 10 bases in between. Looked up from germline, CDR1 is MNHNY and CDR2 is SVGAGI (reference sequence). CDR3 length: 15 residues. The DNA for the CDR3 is TGTGCCAGCAGTTACGAACAGGACCCTAACTATGGCTACACCTTC. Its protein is CASSYEQDPNYGYTF.

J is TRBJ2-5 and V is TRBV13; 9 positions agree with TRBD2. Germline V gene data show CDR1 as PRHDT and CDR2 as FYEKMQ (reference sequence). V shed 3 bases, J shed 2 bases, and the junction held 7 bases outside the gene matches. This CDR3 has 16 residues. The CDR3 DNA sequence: TGTGCCAGCAGCTTTAGGACTAGCGCGATACAAGAGACCCAGTACTTC. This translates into CASSFRTSAIQETQYF.

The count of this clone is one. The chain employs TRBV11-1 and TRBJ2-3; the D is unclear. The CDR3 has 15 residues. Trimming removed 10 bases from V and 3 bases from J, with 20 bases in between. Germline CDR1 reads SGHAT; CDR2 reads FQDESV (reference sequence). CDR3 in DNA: TGTGCCACCCAGACGGAGCAAATTGGAACAGATACGCAGTATTTT. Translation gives CATQTEQIGTDTQYF.

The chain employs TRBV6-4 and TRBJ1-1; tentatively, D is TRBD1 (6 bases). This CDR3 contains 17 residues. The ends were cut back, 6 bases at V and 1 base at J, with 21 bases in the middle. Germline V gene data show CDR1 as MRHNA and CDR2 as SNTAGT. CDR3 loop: CASRTGGYFDSNTEAFF. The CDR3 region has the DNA TGTGCCAGCAGGACAGGAGGGTACTTCGATTCGAACACTGAAGCTTTCTTT.

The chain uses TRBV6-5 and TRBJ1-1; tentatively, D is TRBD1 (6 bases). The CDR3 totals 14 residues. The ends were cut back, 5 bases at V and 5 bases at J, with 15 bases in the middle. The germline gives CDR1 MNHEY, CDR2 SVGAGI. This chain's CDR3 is CASSEYRVSTEAFF. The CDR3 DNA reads TGTGCCAGCAGTGAATACAGGGTTTCAACTGAAGCTTTCTTT.

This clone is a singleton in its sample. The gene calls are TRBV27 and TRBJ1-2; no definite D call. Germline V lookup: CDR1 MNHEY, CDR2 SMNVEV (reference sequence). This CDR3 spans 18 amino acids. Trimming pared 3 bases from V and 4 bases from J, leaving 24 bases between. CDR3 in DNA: TGTGCCAGCAGTTTCGGTTCGGGCAGAGGAGGAAACGTCTATGGCTACACCTTC. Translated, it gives CASSFGSGRGGNVYGYTF.

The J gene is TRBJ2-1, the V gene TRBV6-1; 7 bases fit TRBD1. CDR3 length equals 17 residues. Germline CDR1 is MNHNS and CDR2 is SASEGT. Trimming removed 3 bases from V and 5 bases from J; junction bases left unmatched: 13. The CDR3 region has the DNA TGTGCCAGCAGTGAGAGGACAGGCCCTACGCCCCACAATGAGCAGTTCTTC. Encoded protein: CASSERTGPTPHNEQFF.

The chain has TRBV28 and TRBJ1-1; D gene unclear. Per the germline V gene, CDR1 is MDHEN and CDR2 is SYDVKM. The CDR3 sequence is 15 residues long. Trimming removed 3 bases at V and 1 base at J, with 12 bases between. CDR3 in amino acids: CASSFIPEKNTEAFF. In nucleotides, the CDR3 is TGTGCCAGCAGTTTCATCCCAGAGAAGAACACTGAAGCTTTCTTT.

The CDR3 DNA is TGTGCCAGCAGTTTGACAGGGGCCGGGGAGCTGTTTTTT. Residues: CASSLTGAGELFF. This chain connects TRBV28 to TRBJ2-2; 8 nucleotides align to TRBD1. After removal of 3 bases from V and 6 bases from J, the junction contained 0 bases not matched to a gene. The CDR3 is 13 amino acids. Germline V gene lookup returns CDR1 MDHEN and CDR2 SYDVKM.